This T cell receptor (beta chain) was retrieved from a study of regulatory T cells in long-lasting Graves disease. The study's findings and limits: Persistent disease showed a preference for TRBV28, TRBJ1-2 and TRBJ2-5.

Points on this clonotype: Its antigen is as yet unknown.

Trimming removed 0 bases from V and 8 bases from J; junction bases left unmatched: 2. The CDR3 loop spans 13 amino acids. Per germline, CDR1 SEHNR and CDR2 FQNEAQ (reference sequence). The time point was: persistent/refractory GD, antithyroid drugs over 5 years with positive TRAb. PBMC RNA was the source of the TCR library. Researchers made TCR beta libraries by using iRepertoire HTBI primers and running Arm-PCR on CDR3 regions. Via MiXCR, TCRdb re-called the multiplex PCR reads, giving one row per CDR3 protein. The sample shows approximately 500,000 distinct CDR3 sequences, about a fifth of them seen only once.

Sequenced here: peripheral blood mononuclear cells (PBMCs), sampled when the disease was refractory, from a patient treated with antithyroid drugs. The genes are TRBV7-9 and TRBJ1-2; TRBD1 agrees at 8 bases. The TCR comes from a female donor with Graves disease. The CDR3: CASSLAGQAGYTF. The DNA for the CDR3 is TGTGCCAGCAGCTTAGCGGGACAGGCCGGCTACACCTTC.